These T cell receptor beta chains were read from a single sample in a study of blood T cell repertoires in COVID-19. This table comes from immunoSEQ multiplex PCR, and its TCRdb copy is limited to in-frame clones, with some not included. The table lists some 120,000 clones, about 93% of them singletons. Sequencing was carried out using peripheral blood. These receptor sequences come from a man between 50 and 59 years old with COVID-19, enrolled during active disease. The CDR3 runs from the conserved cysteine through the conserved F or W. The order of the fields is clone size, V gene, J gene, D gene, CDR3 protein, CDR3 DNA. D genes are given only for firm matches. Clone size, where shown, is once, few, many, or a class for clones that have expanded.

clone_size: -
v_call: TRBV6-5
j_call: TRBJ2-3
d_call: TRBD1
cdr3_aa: CASRADRGGDTQYF
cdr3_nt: TGTGCCAGCAGAGCAGACAGGGGTGGAGATACGCAGTATTTT

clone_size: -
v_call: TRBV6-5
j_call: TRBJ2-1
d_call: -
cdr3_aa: CASSYSPYNEQFF
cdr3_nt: TGTGCCAGCAGTTACTCTCCTTACAATGAGCAGTTCTTC

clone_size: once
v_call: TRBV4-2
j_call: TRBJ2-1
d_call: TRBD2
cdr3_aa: CASSPSGRYNEQFF
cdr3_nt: TGTGCCAGCAGCCCCAGCGGGAGGTACAATGAGCAGTTCTTC

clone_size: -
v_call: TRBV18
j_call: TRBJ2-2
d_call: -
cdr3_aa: CASSPGTLNTGELFF
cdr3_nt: TGTGCCAGCTCACCTGGTACACTAAACACCGGGGAGCTGTTTTTT

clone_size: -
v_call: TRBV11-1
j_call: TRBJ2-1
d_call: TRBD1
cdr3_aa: CASSPGTGYHEQFF
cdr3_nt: TGTGCCAGCAGCCCTGGGACAGGGTATCATGAGCAGTTCTTC

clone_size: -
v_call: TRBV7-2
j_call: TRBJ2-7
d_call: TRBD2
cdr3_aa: CASSPQAGGTYEQYF
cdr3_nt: TGTGCCAGCAGCCCACAAGCGGGAGGTACCTACGAGCAGTACTTC

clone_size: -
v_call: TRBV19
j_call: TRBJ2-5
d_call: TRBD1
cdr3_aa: CASSTFGEGAKTQYF
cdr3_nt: TGTGCCAGTAGTACCTTCGGTGAGGGGGCAAAGACCCAGTACTTC

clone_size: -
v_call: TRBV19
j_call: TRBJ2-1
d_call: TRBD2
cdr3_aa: CASSKTSGNYNEQFF
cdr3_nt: TGTGCCAGTAGTAAGACTAGCGGGAATTACAATGAGCAGTTCTTC

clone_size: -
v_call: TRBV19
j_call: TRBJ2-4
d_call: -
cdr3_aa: CASWTPNIQYF
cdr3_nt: TGTGCCAGTTGGACACCCAACATTCAGTACTTC

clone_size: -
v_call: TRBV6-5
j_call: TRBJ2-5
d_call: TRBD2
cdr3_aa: CASSRLAGAQETQYF
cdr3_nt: TGTGCCAGCAGCCGACTAGCGGGAGCCCAAGAGACCCAGTACTTC

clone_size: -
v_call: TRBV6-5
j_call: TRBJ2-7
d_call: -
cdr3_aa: CASSWADRGYEQYF
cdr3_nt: TGTGCCAGCAGTTGGGCTGATCGGGGCTACGAGCAGTACTTC

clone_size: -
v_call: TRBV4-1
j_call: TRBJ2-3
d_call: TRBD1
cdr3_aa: CASSQVDRGDMFDTQYF
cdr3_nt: TGCGCCAGCAGCCAAGTGGACAGGGGCGACATGTTTGATACGCAGTATTTT

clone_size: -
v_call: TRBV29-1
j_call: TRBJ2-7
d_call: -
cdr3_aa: CSVLGATYEQYF
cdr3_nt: TGCAGCGTACTGGGGGCAACCTACGAGCAGTACTTC

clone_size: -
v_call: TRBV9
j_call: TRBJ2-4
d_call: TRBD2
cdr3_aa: CASSVGNSGINIQYF
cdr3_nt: TGTGCCAGCAGCGTAGGAAATAGCGGGATAAACATTCAGTACTTC

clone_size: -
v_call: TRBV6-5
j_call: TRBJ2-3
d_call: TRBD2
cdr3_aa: CASSYSGSGKGDTQYF
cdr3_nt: TGTGCCAGCAGTTACTCGGGTAGCGGGAAGGGAGATACGCAGTATTTT

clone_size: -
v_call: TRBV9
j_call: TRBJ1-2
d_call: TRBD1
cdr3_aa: CASSVGQGHYGYTF
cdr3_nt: TGTGCCAGCAGCGTGGGACAGGGGCATTATGGCTACACCTTC

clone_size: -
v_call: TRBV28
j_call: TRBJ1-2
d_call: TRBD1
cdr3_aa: CASSPTGASNYGYTF
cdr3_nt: TGTGCCAGCAGCCCAACAGGGGCTTCTAACTATGGCTACACCTTC

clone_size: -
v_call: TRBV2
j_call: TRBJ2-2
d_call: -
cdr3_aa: CAIELGLGELFF
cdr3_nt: TGTGCCATCGAACTAGGTCTCGGGGAGCTGTTTTTT

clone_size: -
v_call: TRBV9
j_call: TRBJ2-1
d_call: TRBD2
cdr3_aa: CASSPGLAGDNEQFF
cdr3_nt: TGTGCCAGCAGCCCTGGACTAGCGGGAGACAATGAGCAGTTCTTC

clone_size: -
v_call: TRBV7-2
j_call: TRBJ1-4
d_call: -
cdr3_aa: CASSLSGAQEKLFF
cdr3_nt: TGTGCCAGCAGCTTATCAGGGGCCCAGGAAAAACTGTTTTTT

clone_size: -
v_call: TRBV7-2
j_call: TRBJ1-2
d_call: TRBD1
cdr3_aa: CASSLDGRGLGYTF
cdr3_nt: TGTGCCAGCAGCTTAGACGGAAGGGGGCTGGGCTACACCTTC

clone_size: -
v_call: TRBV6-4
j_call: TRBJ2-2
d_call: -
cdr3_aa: CAPRCTGELFF
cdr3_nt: TGTGCCCCCAGATGCACCGGGGAGCTGTTTTTT

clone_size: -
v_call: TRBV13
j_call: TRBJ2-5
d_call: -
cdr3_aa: CASSLVGQRQETQYF
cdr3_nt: TGTGCCAGCAGCTTAGTGGGACAACGCCAAGAGACCCAGTACTTC

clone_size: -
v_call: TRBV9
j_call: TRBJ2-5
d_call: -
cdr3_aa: CASSGTVGGSETQYF
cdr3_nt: TGTGCCAGCAGCGGGACAGTCGGCGGGTCAGAGACCCAGTACTTC

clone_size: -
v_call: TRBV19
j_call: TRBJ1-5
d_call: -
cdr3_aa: CASSIAGLSNQPQHF
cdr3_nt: TGTGCCAGTAGTATAGCGGGACTGAGCAATCAGCCCCAGCATTTT

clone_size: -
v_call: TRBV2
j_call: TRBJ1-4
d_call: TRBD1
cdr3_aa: CASSDPLRGLGEKLFF
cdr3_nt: TGTGCCAGCAGTGATCCCCTCAGGGGGCTGGGTGAAAAACTGTTTTTT

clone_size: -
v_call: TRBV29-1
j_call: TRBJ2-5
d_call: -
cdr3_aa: CSVEGGGETQYF
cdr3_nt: TGCAGCGTTGAGGGTGGGGGGGAGACCCAGTACTTC

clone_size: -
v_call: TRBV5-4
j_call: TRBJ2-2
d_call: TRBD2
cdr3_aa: CASSFYSGTNTGELFF
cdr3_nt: TGTGCCAGCAGCTTCTATAGCGGGACGAACACCGGGGAGCTGTTTTTT

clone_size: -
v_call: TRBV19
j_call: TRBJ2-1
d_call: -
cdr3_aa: CASTRRSPLGHNEQFF
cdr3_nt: TGTGCCTCCACCCGACGAAGTCCGTTGGGCCACAATGAGCAGTTCTTC

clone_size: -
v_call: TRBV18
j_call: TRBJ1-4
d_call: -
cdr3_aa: CASSPPGSPEKLFF
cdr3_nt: TGTGCCAGCTCACCACCGGGCAGTCCTGAAAAACTGTTTTTT

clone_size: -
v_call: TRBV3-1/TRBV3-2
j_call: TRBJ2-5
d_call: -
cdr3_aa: CASSQDVAQETQYF
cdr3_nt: TGTGCCAGCAGCCAAGATGTAGCACAAGAGACCCAGTACTTC

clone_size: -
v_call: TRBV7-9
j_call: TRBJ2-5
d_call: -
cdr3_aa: CASSPQETQYF
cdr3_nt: TGTGCCAGCAGTCCTCAAGAGACCCAGTACTTC

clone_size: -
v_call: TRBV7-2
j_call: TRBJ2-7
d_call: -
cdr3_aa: CASSRPWRRESYEQYF
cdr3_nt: TGTGCCAGCAGCCGTCCCTGGCGTAGGGAGTCGTACGAGCAGTACTTC

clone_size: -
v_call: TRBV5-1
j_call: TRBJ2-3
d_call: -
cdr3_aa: CASALGDTQYF
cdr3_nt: TGCGCCAGCGCCCTCGGGGATACGCAGTATTTT

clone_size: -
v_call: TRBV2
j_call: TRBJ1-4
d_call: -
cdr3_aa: CASSETREEKLFF
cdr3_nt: TGTGCCAGCAGTGAAACCCGGGAGGAAAAACTGTTTTTT

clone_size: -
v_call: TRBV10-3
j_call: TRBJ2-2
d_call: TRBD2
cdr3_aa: CAIPSGTNTGELFF
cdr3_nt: TGTGCCATACCTAGCGGGACTAACACCGGGGAGCTGTTTTTT

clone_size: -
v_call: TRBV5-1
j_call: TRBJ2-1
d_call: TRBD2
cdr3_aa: CASSWGPGLAGDNEQFF
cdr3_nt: TGCGCCAGCAGCTGGGGTCCGGGACTAGCGGGAGACAATGAGCAGTTCTTC

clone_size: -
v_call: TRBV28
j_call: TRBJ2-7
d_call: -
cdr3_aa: CASSVGGSTYEQYF
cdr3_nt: TGTGCCAGCAGTGTAGGAGGTTCAACCTACGAGCAGTACTTC

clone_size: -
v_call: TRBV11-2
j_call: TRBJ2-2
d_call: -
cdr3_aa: CASSGGALGEKLFF
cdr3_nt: TGTGCCAGCAGCGGAGGCGCTCTTGGTGAAAAGCTGTTTTTT

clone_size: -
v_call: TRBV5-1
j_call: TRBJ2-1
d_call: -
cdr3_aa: CASSLVGASSYNEQFF
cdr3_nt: TGCGCCAGCAGCCTTGTGGGGGCAAGCTCCTACAATGAGCAGTTCTTC

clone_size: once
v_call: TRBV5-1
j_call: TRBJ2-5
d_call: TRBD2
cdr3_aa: CASSWTSGNQETQYF
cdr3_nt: TGCGCCAGCAGCTGGACTAGCGGGAACCAAGAGACCCAGTACTTC

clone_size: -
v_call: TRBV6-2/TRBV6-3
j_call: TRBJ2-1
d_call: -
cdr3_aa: CASSRPSRVPHYNEQFF
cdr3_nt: TGTGCCAGCAGTCGCCCTAGTCGGGTCCCCCACTACAATGAGCAGTTCTTC

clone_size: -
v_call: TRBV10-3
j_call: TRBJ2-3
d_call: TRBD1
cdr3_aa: CAISERTGGMDTQYF
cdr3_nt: TGTGCCATCAGTGAGAGGACAGGGGGCATGGATACGCAGTATTTT

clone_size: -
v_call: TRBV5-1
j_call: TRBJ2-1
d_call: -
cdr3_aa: CASSLGGSYNEQFF
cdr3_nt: TGCGCCAGCAGCTTGGGAGGGTCCTACAATGAGCAGTTCTTC

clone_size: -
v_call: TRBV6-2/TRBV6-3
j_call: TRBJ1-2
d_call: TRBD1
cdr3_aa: CASSDNLGTVYGYTF
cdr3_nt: TGTGCCAGCAGTGACAACTTGGGGACAGTCTATGGCTACACCTTC

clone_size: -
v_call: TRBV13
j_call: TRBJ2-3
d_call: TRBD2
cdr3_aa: CASSSAGRGDTQYF
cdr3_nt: TGTGCCAGCAGCTCAGCGGGAAGAGGAGATACGCAGTATTTT

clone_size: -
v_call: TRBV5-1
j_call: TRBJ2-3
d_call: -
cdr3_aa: CASSLDGVNTDTQYF
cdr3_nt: TGCGCCAGCAGTTTGGACGGAGTGAACACAGATACGCAGTATTTT

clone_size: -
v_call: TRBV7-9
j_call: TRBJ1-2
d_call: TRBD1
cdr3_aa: CASTMTGVGYTF
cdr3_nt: TGTGCCAGCACCATGACAGGGGTTGGCTACACCTTC

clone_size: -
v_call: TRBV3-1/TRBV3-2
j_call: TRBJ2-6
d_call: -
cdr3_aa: CASSRGDRLSGANVLTF
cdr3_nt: TGTGCCAGCAGCCGCGGGGACAGACTCTCTGGGGCCAACGTCCTGACTTTC

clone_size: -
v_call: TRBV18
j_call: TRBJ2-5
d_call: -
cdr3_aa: CASSPGETQYF
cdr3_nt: TGTGCCAGCTCCCCGGGGGAGACCCAGTACTTC

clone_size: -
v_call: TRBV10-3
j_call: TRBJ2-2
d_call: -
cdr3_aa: CAISPGLRSGELFF
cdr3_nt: TGTGCCATCAGTCCGGGACTTAGGAGCGGGGAGCTGTTTTTT

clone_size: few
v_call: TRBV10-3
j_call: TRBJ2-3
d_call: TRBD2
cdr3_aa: CAISEAGETDTQYF
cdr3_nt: TGTGCCATCAGTGAGGCGGGAGAAACAGATACGCAGTATTTT

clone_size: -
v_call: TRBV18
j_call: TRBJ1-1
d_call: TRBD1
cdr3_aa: CASSSTGAMNTEAFF
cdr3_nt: TGTGCCAGCTCATCTACAGGGGCCATGAACACTGAAGCTTTCTTT

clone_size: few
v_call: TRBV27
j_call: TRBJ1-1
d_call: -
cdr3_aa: CASSLGGVMNTEAFF
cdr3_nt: TGTGCCAGCAGTTTGGGAGGAGTAATGAACACTGAAGCTTTCTTT

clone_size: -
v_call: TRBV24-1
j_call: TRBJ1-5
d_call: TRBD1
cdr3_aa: CATSDPGQGASQPQHF
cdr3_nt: TGTGCCACCAGTGACCCTGGACAGGGGGCTTCTCAGCCCCAGCATTTT

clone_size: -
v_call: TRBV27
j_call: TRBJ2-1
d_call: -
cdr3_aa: CASGEFNNEQFF
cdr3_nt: TGTGCCAGCGGGGAGTTTAACAATGAGCAGTTCTTC

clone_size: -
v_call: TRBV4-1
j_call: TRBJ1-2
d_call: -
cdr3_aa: CASSQDRRGNYGYTF
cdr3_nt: TGCGCCAGCAGCCAAGACAGGAGGGGTAACTATGGCTACACCTTC

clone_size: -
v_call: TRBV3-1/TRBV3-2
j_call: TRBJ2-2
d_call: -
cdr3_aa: CASSQSSRGGGELFF
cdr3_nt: TGTGCCAGCAGCCAATCGTCCAGGGGCGGCGGGGAGCTGTTTTTT

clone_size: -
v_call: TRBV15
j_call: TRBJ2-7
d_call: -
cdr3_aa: CATSRDGWVRDRDRGQYF
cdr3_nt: TGTGCCACCAGCAGAGATGGGTGGGTCCGAGACAGAGACCGTGGGCAGTACTTC